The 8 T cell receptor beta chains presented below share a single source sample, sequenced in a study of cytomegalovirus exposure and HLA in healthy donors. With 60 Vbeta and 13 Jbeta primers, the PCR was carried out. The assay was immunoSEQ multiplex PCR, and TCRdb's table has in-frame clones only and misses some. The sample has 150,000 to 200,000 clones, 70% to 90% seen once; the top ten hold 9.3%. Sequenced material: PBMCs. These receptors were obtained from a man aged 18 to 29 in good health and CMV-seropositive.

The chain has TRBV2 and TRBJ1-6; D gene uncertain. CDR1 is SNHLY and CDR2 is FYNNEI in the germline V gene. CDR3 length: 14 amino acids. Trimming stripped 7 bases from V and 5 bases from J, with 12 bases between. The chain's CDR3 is CASIQEADNSPLHF. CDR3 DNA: TGTGCCAGCATCCAGGAAGCGGATAATTCACCCCTCCACTTT.

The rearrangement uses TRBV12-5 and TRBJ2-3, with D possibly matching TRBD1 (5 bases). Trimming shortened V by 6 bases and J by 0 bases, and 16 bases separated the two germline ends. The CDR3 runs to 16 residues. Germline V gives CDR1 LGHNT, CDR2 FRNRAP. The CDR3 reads CASGYTLTDSTDTQYF. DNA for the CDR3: TGTGCTAGTGGCTATACTTTGACAGATAGCACAGATACGCAGTATTTT.

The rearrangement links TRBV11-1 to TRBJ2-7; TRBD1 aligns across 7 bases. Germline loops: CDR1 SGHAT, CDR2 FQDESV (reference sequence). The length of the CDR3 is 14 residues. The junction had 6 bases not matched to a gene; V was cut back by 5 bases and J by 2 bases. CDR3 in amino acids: CASSLGTGAYEQYF. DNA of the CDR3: TGTGCCAGCAGCCTAGGAACAGGGGCCTACGAGCAGTACTTC.

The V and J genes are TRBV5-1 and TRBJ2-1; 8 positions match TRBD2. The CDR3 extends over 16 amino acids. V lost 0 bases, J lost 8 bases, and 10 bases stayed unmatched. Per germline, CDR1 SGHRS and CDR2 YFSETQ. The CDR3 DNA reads TGCGCCAGCAGCTTGGGGCGGGGGGCTACCTGGGATGAGCAGTTCTTC. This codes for CASSLGRGATWDEQFF.

CDR3 in amino acids: CASSTGAGADQETQYF. The CDR3 DNA follows: TGTGCCAGCAGCACGGGGGCGGGGGCCGACCAAGAGACCCAGTACTTC. This chain uses TRBV7-9 with TRBJ2-5; D may be TRBD2 (7 bases). Germline V gene sequence: CDR1 SEHNR, CDR2 FQNEAQ (reference sequence). CDR3 length: 16 amino acids. Trimming cost V 5 bases and J 0 bases, with 16 bases left between them.

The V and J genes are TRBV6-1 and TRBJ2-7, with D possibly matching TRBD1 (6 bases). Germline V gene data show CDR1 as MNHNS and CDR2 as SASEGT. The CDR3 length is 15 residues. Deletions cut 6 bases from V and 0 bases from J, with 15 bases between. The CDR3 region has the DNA TGTGCCAGCAGCGAGGGGACACTGAGCTCCTACGAGCAGTACTTC. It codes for CASSEGTLSSYEQYF.

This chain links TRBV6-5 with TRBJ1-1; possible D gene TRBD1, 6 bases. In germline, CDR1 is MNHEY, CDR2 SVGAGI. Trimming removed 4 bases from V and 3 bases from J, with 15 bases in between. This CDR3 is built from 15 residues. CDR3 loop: CASSSQGFWDTEAFF. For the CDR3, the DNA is TGTGCCAGCAGTTCACAGGGCTTCTGGGACACTGAAGCTTTCTTT.

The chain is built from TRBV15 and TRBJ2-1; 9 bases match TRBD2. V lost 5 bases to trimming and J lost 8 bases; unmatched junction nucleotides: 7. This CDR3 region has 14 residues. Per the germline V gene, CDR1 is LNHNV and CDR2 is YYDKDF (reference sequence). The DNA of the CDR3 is TGTGCCACCAGCCCGGGGACTAGCAGGCATGAGCAGTTCTTC. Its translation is CATSPGTSRHEQFF.